Following are 27 T cell receptor beta chains from one sample sequenced in a study of a mutant IDH1 vaccine in newly diagnosed glioma. Generated by immunoSEQ multiplex PCR, the TCRdb table keeps only in-frame clones and is missing some. The sample includes over 75,000 clones, around four fifths of them seen just once. These receptors' targets are unknown. Time point indicated: week 47, end of study. Vaccine doses each comprised 300 ug of mutant IDH1 20-mer peptide, with topical imiquimod. Sequencing was performed on PBMCs, taken from a glioma patient whose treatment included an IDH1 peptide vaccine. The receptors derive from a man aged 35-49 years with glioma.

This clone was seen just once. The chain recombines TRBV5-1 with TRBJ2-1; TRBD2 aligns across 14 bases. The ends lost 5 bases at V and 7 bases at J; junction bases unmatched: 17. The CDR3 runs 19 residues. Germline lookup yields CDR1 SGHRS and CDR2 YFSETQ. The CDR3 nucleotides are TGCGCCAGCAGGAGATCCGGGACTAGCGGGGGCGTAGGGAGTAATGAGCAGTTCTTC. It encodes CASRRSGTSGGVGSNEQFF.

The chain links TRBV7-9 to TRBJ1-6, with a tentative D call TRBD1 (5 bases). The germline CDR1 and CDR2 sequences are SEHNR and FQNEAQ (reference sequence). The CDR3 contains 17 residues. V lost 5 bases and J lost 9, with 23 bases in between. This CDR3 is CASSLIPGRRGTSPLHF. The CDR3 DNA reads as TGTGCCAGCAGCCTAATACCAGGTCGGAGAGGGACTTCACCCCTCCACTTT.

Comments on this clone: The junction shows a germline mismatch at one end, possibly a read error. This chain links TRBV5-1 with TRBJ1-2; TRBD1 might be the D (5 bases). Per the germline V gene, CDR1 is SGHRS and CDR2 is YFSETQ. The CDR3 runs 13 residues. The CDR3 loop reads CASSLRGDYGYTF. DNA of the CDR3: TGTGCCAGCAGCCTTCGGGGGGACTATGGCTACACCTTC.

The CDR3 DNA reads TGCGCCAGCAGCAGAGAGCGGGAGACAGATACGCAGTATTTT. It yields the protein CASSRERETDTQYF. The gene calls are TRBV5-1 and TRBJ2-3, with 8 bases lining up with TRBD2. Germline CDR1 reads SGHRS; CDR2 reads YFSETQ. This CDR3 is built from 14 residues. Trimming took 4 bases from V and 3 from J; bases not matched to a gene: 4.

This rearrangement joins TRBV13 to TRBJ2-1; tentatively, D is TRBD2 (6 bases). The CDR3 extends over 17 amino acids. Per the germline V gene, CDR1 is PRHDT and CDR2 is FYEKMQ (reference sequence). V lost 1 base and J lost 10, with 23 bases in between. The CDR3 reads CASSLVGSGTGRREQFF. The CDR3 DNA reads TGTGCCAGCAGCTTAGTAGGGTCCGGGACTGGGCGGCGCGAGCAGTTCTTC.

Note on this clone: Sequence at one end of the junction differs from germline and may be a read error. The chain links TRBV28 to TRBJ2-7; D is ambiguous. CDR1 MDHEN and CDR2 SYDVKM come from the germline V gene. The CDR3 is made up of 11 amino acids. CDR3 nucleotides: TGTGCCAGCGGTTTGATCTACGAGCAGTACTTC. It encodes CASGLIYEQYF.

The chain carries TRBV15 and TRBJ2-1; D is perhaps TRBD1 (6 bases). The germline V gene encodes CDR1 LNHNV and CDR2 YYDKDF (reference sequence). The CDR3 contains 16 residues. The ends were cut back, 1 base at V and 3 bases at J, with 13 bases in the middle. The CDR3 is CATSRGLQGNYNEQFF. CDR3 in DNA: TGTGCCACCAGCAGAGGACTACAGGGAAACTACAATGAGCAGTTCTTC.

V is TRBV9 and J is TRBJ2-3; TRBD2 matches 15 bases. This CDR3 is 16 amino acids long. V was pared by 2 bases and J by 3 bases, with 1 base of the junction left unmatched. The germline gives CDR1 SGDLS, CDR2 YYNGEE. The CDR3 region has the DNA TGTGCCAGCAGCGTCGGACTAGCGGGGGGGACAGATACGCAGTATTTT. Its translation: CASSVGLAGGTDTQYF.

As concerns this clone: A junction boundary mismatches the germline segment, possibly from a read error. The chain carries TRBV30 and TRBJ2-3, with TRBD2 matching over 13 bases. The CDR3 is 15 amino acids. The germline V gene encodes CDR1 GTSNPN and CDR2 SVGIG (reference sequence). The CDR3 sequence: CARSGTSGEQDTQYF. The DNA for the CDR3 is TGTGCCCGGAGCGGGACTAGCGGGGAGCAAGATACGCAGTATTTT. Full variable domain (missing parts from reference TRBV30 and TRBJ2-3): SQTIHQWPATLVQPVGSPLSLECTVEGTSNPNLYWYRQAAGRGLQLLFYSVGIGQISSEVPQNLSASRPQDRQFILSSKKLLLSDSGFYLCARSGTSGEQDTQYFGPGTRLTVL.

This chain connects TRBV4-3 to TRBJ2-2, with a tentative D call TRBD2 (6 bases). CDR1 LGHNA and CDR2 YSLEER come from the germline V gene. V lost 4 bases and J 1 base, leaving 10 bases between the germline ends. The CDR3 is 15 amino acids. CDR3 residues: CASSPYSGNTGELFF. Written as DNA, the CDR3 is TGCGCCAGCAGCCCTTATAGCGGGAACACCGGGGAGCTGTTTTTT.

The chain employs TRBV19 and TRBJ1-2; possible D gene TRBD1, 5 bases. Germline V gene sequence: CDR1 LNHDA, CDR2 SQIVND (reference sequence). V lost 4 bases to trimming and J lost 3 bases, with 9 bases between them. This CDR3 is built from 13 residues. DNA of the CDR3: TGTGCCAGTAGTACGCAGACAGACTATGGCTACACCTTC. Protein: CASSTQTDYGYTF.

This clone showed up just once. The V gene is TRBV30, the J gene TRBJ2-5; 7 nucleotides agree with TRBD2. J lost 5 bases, V lost 5 bases, and 14 bases had no gene match. CDR1 is GTSNPN, CDR2 SVGIG, per germline (reference sequence). The CDR3 covers 15 residues. CDR3 in amino acids: CAWGSGGSGRETQYF. In DNA form, the CDR3 reads TGTGCCTGGGGTTCCGGCGGGAGTGGTCGGGAGACCCAGTACTTC.

The chain recombines TRBV10-3 with TRBJ2-5; 9 nucleotides match TRBD1. V was clipped by 7 bases and J by 2 bases; unmatched bases: 5. Germline V gives CDR1 ENHRY, CDR2 SYGVKD. The CDR3 runs 14 residues. For the CDR3, the DNA is TGTGCCATCATGAGGGACAGGGCACAAGAGACCCAGTACTTC. This encodes CAIMRDRAQETQYF.

The chain uses TRBV15 and TRBJ1-4; maybe TRBD1 (5 bases). CDR1 and CDR2 from the germline V gene are LNHNV and YYDKDF (reference sequence). The germline V and J ends were trimmed by 3 bases and 1 base, with 9 bases remaining between them. The CDR3 length is 15 residues. For the CDR3, the DNA is TGTGCCACCAGCAGGGGGCGCGAAACTAATGAAAAACTGTTTTTT. Amino acids: CATSRGRETNEKLFF. The full variable domain, completed using reference TRBV15 and TRBJ1-4, is DAMVIQNPRYQVTQFGKPVTLSCSQTLNHNVMYWYQQKSSQAPKLLFHYYDKDFNNEADTPDNFQSRRPNTSFCFLDIRSPGLGDTAMYLCATSRGRETNEKLFFGSGTQLSVL.

The chain is built from TRBV27 and TRBJ2-3; 7 bases align to TRBD1. The V and J ends lost 7 bases and 4 bases, in that order; junction bases with no gene match: 11. This CDR3 has 15 amino acids. Per the germline V gene, CDR1 is MNHEY and CDR2 is SMNVEV (reference sequence). CDR3 sequence reads: CASTPDRVLSDTQYF. As DNA, the CDR3 is TGTGCCAGCACCCCAGACAGGGTTCTTTCAGATACGCAGTATTTT.

The chain links TRBV5-5 to TRBJ2-5; D call uncertain. Germline V gene lookup returns CDR1 SGHKS and CDR2 YYEKEE (reference sequence). V lost 3 bases and J 7 bases, leaving 16 bases between the germline ends. The CDR3 totals 14 residues. For the CDR3, the DNA is TGTGCCAGCAGCTCTGGCCTAGATTCGGCGACCCAGTACTTC. It yields the protein CASSSGLDSATQYF.

The chain uses TRBV9 and TRBJ2-7; no firm D call. CDR1 is SGDLS and CDR2 is YYNGEE in the germline V gene. The CDR3 loop spans 15 amino acids. The germline V and J ends were trimmed by 0 bases and 3 bases, with 13 bases remaining between them. In DNA, the CDR3 is TGTGCCAGCAGCGTAGGGTTCTCGGCTATCTACGAGCAGTACTTC. This codes for CASSVGFSAIYEQYF.

The V call is TRBV21-1, the J call TRBJ2-3; the table names TRBD1, a call not compared with the DNA. TRBV21-1 is a documented pseudogene. This CDR3 is built from 17 residues. The CDR3 is CTPHPPPDRTSTDTQYF. The CDR3 coding sequence is TGTACTCCGCACCCTCCGCCCGACAGAACTAGCACAGATACGCAGTATTTT.

J is TRBJ1-5 and V is TRBV11-2; no reliable D call. Looked up from germline, CDR1 is SGHAT and CDR2 is FQNNGV. Trimming removed 4 bases from V and 1 base from J, with 11 bases in between. This CDR3 is built from 15 residues. The CDR3 DNA is TGTGCCAGCAGCTCGGGCATGTTAAGCAATCAGCCCCAGCATTTT. Protein product: CASSSGMLSNQPQHF.

J is TRBJ2-1 and V is TRBV28, with TRBD2 identical over 12 bases. V was clipped by 5 bases and J by 7 bases; unmatched bases: 6. This CDR3 is 15 amino acids long. Germline assignment: CDR1 MDHEN and CDR2 SYDVKM. This CDR3 reads CASSGLAGYRNEQFF. The CDR3 bases are TGTGCCAGCAGTGGACTAGCGGGGTATAGGAATGAGCAGTTCTTC.

The chain combines TRBV10-3 with TRBJ2-1, with TRBD2 matching 13 bases. V lost 2 bases to trimming and J lost 1 base; unmatched junction nucleotides: 2. The CDR3 contains 17 residues. Germline V gene sequence: CDR1 ENHRY, CDR2 SYGVKD. The CDR3 loop reads CAISEPGLAGSYNEQFF. CDR3 nucleotides: TGTGCCATCAGTGAGCCGGGACTAGCGGGATCCTACAATGAGCAGTTCTTC.

The chain has TRBV5-1 and TRBJ2-3; D possibly corresponds to TRBD1 (6 bases). The germline V gene has CDR1 SGHRS and CDR2 YFSETQ. V shed 4 bases and J shed 0 bases, with 15 bases lying between them. The CDR3 extends over 16 amino acids. The CDR3, as DNA: TGCGCCAGCAGCCCTGACAGGCCAAATAGCACAGATACGCAGTATTTT. Translated: CASSPDRPNSTDTQYF.

The chain recombines TRBV7-2 with TRBJ2-2; tentatively, D is TRBD2 (6 bases). CDR3 length: 16 amino acids. Germline CDR1 SGHTA, CDR2 FQGNSA. V gave up 3 bases and J gave up 4 bases, with 15 bases separating them. Here the CDR3 DNA reads TGTGCCAGCAGCTTCCCGCCGGAGGGCGGCACCGGGGAGCTGTTTTTT. Amino acid sequence: CASSFPPEGGTGELFF. Together with reference TRBV7-2 and TRBJ2-2, the CDR3 gives the full variable domain: GAGVSQSPSNKVTEKGKDVELRCDPISGHTALYWYRQSLGQGLEFLIYFQGNSAPDKSGLPSDRFSAERTGGSVSTLTIQRTQQEDSAVYLCASSFPPEGGTGELFFGEGSRLTVL.

The rearrangement joins TRBV2 to TRBJ1-5, with D possibly being TRBD1 (6 bases). Looked up from germline, CDR1 is SNHLY and CDR2 is FYNNEI. The germline V and J ends were trimmed by 8 bases and 6 bases, with 14 bases remaining between them. CDR3 length: 13 amino acids. This CDR3 is CASDKGGSQPQHF. The DNA for the CDR3 is TGTGCCAGCGATAAGGGGGGTAGTCAGCCCCAGCATTTT.

The rearrangement links TRBV6-5 to TRBJ1-4; TRBD1 agrees at 7 bases. V shed 7 bases and J 3 bases; nucleotides not matched to a gene: 5. Germline V gene data show CDR1 as MNHEY and CDR2 as SVGAGI. This CDR3 contains 14 residues. CDR3 residues: CASTATGSNEKLFF. The CDR3 bases are TGTGCCAGCACCGCGACAGGGTCTAATGAAAAACTGTTTTTT.

The chain couples TRBV6-5 to TRBJ2-1, with D uncertain. The CDR3 spans 16 residues. Looked up from germline, CDR1 is MNHEY and CDR2 is SVGAGI. With 1 base removed from V and 6 bases from J, the gap between germline ends came to 16 bases. The DNA for the CDR3 is TGTGCCAGCAGTTACTTAAGCCCGGATGGACGCAATGAGCAGTTCTTC. Translated, it gives CASSYLSPDGRNEQFF.

V and J are TRBV29-1 and TRBJ2-7; TRBD1 matches 10 bases. The germline V gene encodes CDR1 SQVTM and CDR2 ANQGSEA. The CDR3 sequence is 13 residues long. V lost 8 bases, J lost 5 bases, and 9 bases stayed unmatched. The CDR3 nucleotides are TGCAGCATACGGACAGGGGGTCTGAACGAGCAGTACTTC. Translated: CSIRTGGLNEQYF.